Each of the 2 T cell receptor beta chains below was sequenced from the same sample in a study of cytomegalovirus exposure and HLA in healthy donors. PCR primers comprised 60 Vbeta and 13 Jbeta primers. Sequenced by immunoSEQ multiplex PCR; TCRdb stores in-frame clones only, minus some. The data contain under 150,000 clones, roughly four fifths of them singletons. The specimen sequenced was PBMCs. The receptors shown here come from a man aged 25-45 years in good health and CMV-seropositive.

This chain connects TRBV30 to TRBJ2-5, with 8 bases identical to TRBD2. Germline assignment: CDR1 GTSNPN and CDR2 SVGIG (reference sequence). The CDR3 consists of 12 residues. The trim removed 7 bases at V and 4 bases at J, leaving 5 bases unmatched. The CDR3 DNA reads as TGTGCCTTCACACGGGGGGGAGAGACCCAGTACTTC. Translated, it gives CAFTRGGETQYF.

The chain combines TRBV10-3 with TRBJ1-2, with D perhaps TRBD1 (6 bases). This CDR3 is built from 17 residues. Germline values: CDR1 ENHRY, CDR2 SYGVKD. Trimming took off 6 bases at V and 7 bases at J, with 27 bases between the two ends. CDR3 sequence: CAISAILTGDVTSGYTF. CDR3 bases: TGTGCCATCAGCGCGATTCTGACAGGCGACGTAACTAGTGGCTACACCTTC.